This T cell receptor (beta chain) was observed in a study of early T cells in non-severe SARS-CoV-2 infection. Overall study context: Unsorted whole blood bulk RNA was sequenced, with unpaired chains.

Molecules of cDNA were individually given unique molecular identifiers that were attached to them. In TCRdb, the 5' RACE reads were re-called with MiXCR into one record per CDR3 protein. The sample lists about 110,000 distinct CDR3 sequences, 9% to 13% occurring once. Many counts were recorded for this clonotype. Its antigen is not known. Study-wide findings and caveats: Comparison of clonotypes with VDJdb favored anti-spike CD8 responses while missing private and CD4 specificities.

The sequenced sample consisted of whole blood. This TCR derives from an adult who was a healthcare worker with PCR-confirmed SARS-CoV-2 infection or an uninfected control (not recorded which).

CDR3 sequence (DNA): TGTGCCAGCAGCTCGCGGGGGATCTCCTACAATGAGCAGTTCTTC. Residues: CASSSRGISYNEQFF. The rearrangement joins TRBV11-2 to TRBJ2-1, with TRBD2 matching over 7 bases. Germline assignment: CDR1 SGHAT and CDR2 FQNNGV. V shed 4 bases and J 0 bases; nucleotides not matched to a gene: 3. The CDR3 totals 15 residues.